These T cell receptor beta chains were read from a single sample in a study of T cell responses to AZD1222 COVID-19 vaccine. The assay was immunoSEQ multiplex PCR, and TCRdb's table has in-frame clones only and misses some. The sample carries some 97,000 clones, roughly 89% recorded once. This sample comprised peripheral blood, obtained on day 0 of AZD1222 vaccination. These TCRs come from an adult in good health. Each CDR3 is given with its conserved first and last residue. Fields, in order: V gene, clone size, J gene, D gene, CDR3 protein, CDR3 DNA. D genes are given only for firm matches. Only some rows state a clone size, as once, few, many or a class for expanded clones.

TRBV14	.	TRBJ2-6	.	CASSQEGKSGANVLTF	TGTGCCAGCAGCCAAGAAGGGAAATCTGGGGCCAACGTCCTGACTTTC
TRBV4-2	.	TRBJ2-1	TRBD2	CASSQSSGETYNEQFF	TGTGCCAGCAGCCAATCTAGCGGGGAAACCTACAATGAGCAGTTCTTC
TRBV13	.	TRBJ1-2	.	CASSSRDGASIPF	TGTGCCAGCAGCTCCCGGGATGGCGCTTCTATCCCCTTC
TRBV7-7	.	TRBJ2-3	.	CASSPGQFTDTQYF	TGTGCCAGCAGCCCGGGACAATTCACAGATACGCAGTATTTT
TRBV7-9	.	TRBJ2-3	.	CASSRTPGTQYF	TGTGCCAGCAGCCGAACCCCGGGTACGCAGTATTTT
TRBV30	.	TRBJ1-2	.	CAWNGVVGASNYGYTF	TGTGCCTGGAATGGGGTCGTGGGAGCATCTAACTATGGCTACACCTTC
TRBV24-1	.	TRBJ1-5	.	CATSPAGSPNQPQHF	TGTGCCACCTCCCCGGCAGGGAGTCCCAATCAGCCCCAGCATTTT
TRBV7-9	.	TRBJ1-2	.	CASSLAGSFYGYTF	TGTGCCAGCAGCTTAGCGGGCAGTTTCTATGGCTACACCTTC
TRBV4-1	.	TRBJ1-2	TRBD1	CASSQGLPGQDYGYTF	TGCGCCAGCAGCCAGGGTTTACCGGGACAGGACTATGGCTACACCTTC
TRBV5-6	once	TRBJ2-7	.	CASSLRDFRYEQYF	TGTGCCAGCAGCCTCCGGGACTTTCGCTACGAGCAGTACTTC
TRBV28	once	TRBJ1-5	.	CASSSGKKNNQPQHF	TGTGCCAGCAGTTCGGGGAAAAAGAACAATCAGCCCCAGCATTTT
TRBV28	.	TRBJ2-3	TRBD2	CASSFKTSKDTQYF	TGTGCCAGCAGTTTTAAGACTAGCAAAGATACGCAGTATTTT
TRBV29-1	.	TRBJ2-1	.	CSVPDGIHYNEQFF	TGCAGCGTTCCGGATGGGATCCACTACAATGAGCAGTTCTTC
TRBV19	.	TRBJ1-1	.	CASSIVNREGTEAFF	TGTGCCAGTAGTATCGTAAACAGGGAGGGTACTGAAGCTTTCTTT
TRBV19	.	TRBJ2-7	TRBD2	CASKRLAGEYEQYF	TGTGCCAGTAAGAGACTAGCGGGGGAGTACGAGCAGTACTTC
TRBV29-1	.	TRBJ1-2	.	CSVVSPLYYGYTF	TGCAGCGTTGTCTCCCCTCTGTACTATGGCTACACCTTC
TRBV20-1	.	TRBJ2-1	.	CSARGYNEQFF	TGCAGTGCTAGGGGCTACAATGAGCAGTTCTTC
TRBV2	.	TRBJ1-3	TRBD1	CASSIDRGPGNTIYF	TGTGCCAGCAGTATCGACAGGGGGCCTGGAAACACCATATATTTT
TRBV28	.	TRBJ2-5	TRBD1	CASRIQGKETQYF	TGTGCCAGCAGGATACAGGGGAAAGAGACCCAGTACTTC
TRBV2	.	TRBJ2-7	.	CASRSGSLGYEQYF	TGTGCCAGCAGGTCCGGGTCCTTGGGCTACGAGCAGTACTTC
TRBV9	.	TRBJ2-7	.	CASSVGARRSDEQYF	TGTGCCAGCAGCGTAGGAGCTAGGAGGAGCGACGAGCAGTACTTC
TRBV20-1	few	TRBJ2-1	.	CSASDNEQFF	TGCAGTGCTAGCGACAATGAGCAGTTCTTC
TRBV6-6	.	TRBJ1-2	.	CARRMGRGGRWYGYTF	TGTGCCCGCAGGATGGGGAGGGGGGGGCGGTGGTATGGCTACACCTTC
TRBV3-1/TRBV3-2	.	TRBJ2-5	TRBD2	CASQRGQETQYF	TGTGCCAGTCAGCGGGGTCAAGAGACCCAGTACTTC
TRBV19	.	TRBJ2-7	.	CASSLAGYEQYF	TGTGCCAGTAGTTTGGCAGGCTACGAGCAGTACTTC
TRBV9	once	TRBJ1-6	TRBD1	CASSLETGSPLHF	TGTGCCAGCAGCTTAGAGACAGGGTCACCCCTCCACTTT
TRBV5-1	once	TRBJ2-3	TRBD2	CASSLAGTSGGPSTDTQYF	TGCGCCAGCAGCTTGGCCGGGACTAGCGGGGGGCCGAGCACAGATACGCAGTATTTT
TRBV5-5	once	TRBJ2-3	.	CASSLEPTLTDTQYF	TGTGCCAGCAGCTTGGAGCCGACCCTCACAGATACGCAGTATTTT
TRBV5-1	.	TRBJ1-1	.	CASSLARDRVGTEAFF	TGCGCCAGCAGCTTGGCCCGGGATCGAGTGGGCACTGAAGCTTTCTTT
TRBV7-9	.	TRBJ2-1	TRBD2	CASRGSGRAHNEQFF	TGTGCCAGCAGAGGTAGCGGGAGGGCCCACAATGAGCAGTTCTTC
TRBV6-5	.	TRBJ1-3	.	CASSYSAGSSGNTIYF	TGTGCCAGCAGTTACTCTGCCGGATCCTCTGGAAACACCATATATTTT
TRBV11-3	.	TRBJ1-3	.	CASSRERGNTIYF	TGTGCCAGCAGCCGAGAGAGGGGAAACACCATATATTTT
TRBV7-8	.	TRBJ1-1	.	CASSLALQVPNTEAFF	TGTGCCAGCAGCTTAGCGCTCCAGGTACCGAACACTGAAGCTTTCTTT
TRBV27	.	TRBJ2-3	.	CASIETGKGTDTQYF	TGTGCCAGTATCGAAACAGGGAAGGGCACAGATACGCAGTATTTT
TRBV11-2	.	TRBJ1-3	.	CASSLDHGSFNSGNTIYF	TGTGCCAGCAGCTTAGATCACGGGAGTTTTAACTCTGGAAACACCATATATTTT
TRBV11-2	.	TRBJ1-2	.	CASSPGGGYYGYTF	TGTGCCAGCAGTCCGGGGGGGGGCTACTATGGCTACACCTTC
TRBV5-1	.	TRBJ2-5	.	CASSFGGGETQYF	TGCGCCAGCAGCTTCGGAGGAGGGGAGACCCAGTACTTC
TRBV9	.	TRBJ2-1	TRBD2	CASSDHSGGRSYNEQFF	TGTGCCAGCAGCGACCACAGCGGGGGGCGGTCCTACAATGAGCAGTTCTTC
TRBV5-4	.	TRBJ2-1	TRBD1	CASSLLGQGMSEQFF	TGTGCCAGCAGCTTGCTGGGACAGGGAATGAGTGAGCAGTTCTTC
TRBV2	.	TRBJ1-4	.	CASSEAVGEKLFF	TGTGCCAGCAGTGAAGCCGTGGGAGAAAAACTGTTTTTT
TRBV6-5	.	TRBJ1-1	.	CASTMNTEAFF	TGTGCCAGCACCATGAACACTGAAGCTTTCTTT
TRBV2	.	TRBJ2-6	TRBD1	CASTKGTVSGANVLTF	TGTGCCAGCACCAAAGGGACAGTCTCTGGGGCCAACGTCCTGACTTTC
TRBV24-1	.	TRBJ2-3	TRBD1	CATSDATTGGPTDTQYF	TGTGCCACCAGTGATGCTACGACAGGGGGCCCCACAGATACGCAGTATTTT
TRBV5-6	.	TRBJ2-6	.	CASSLEWGGLGSGANVLTF	TGTGCCAGCAGCTTGGAATGGGGTGGACTTGGCTCTGGGGCCAACGTCCTGACTTTC
TRBV6-5	.	TRBJ1-1	.	CASSYHHRDGEAFF	TGTGCCAGCAGTTACCACCACCGGGACGGTGAAGCTTTCTTT
TRBV7-8	.	TRBJ1-4	TRBD1	CASSPRQGNEKLFF	TGTGCCAGCAGCCCTCGACAGGGTAATGAAAAACTGTTTTTT
TRBV24-1	.	TRBJ1-1	.	CATSVRWVAEAFF	TGTGCCACCAGTGTTCGATGGGTCGCTGAAGCTTTCTTT
TRBV5-1	.	TRBJ2-2	.	CASSRPRLSLRAGELFF	TGCGCCAGCAGCCGACCGAGGTTATCCTTAAGAGCCGGGGAGCTGTTTTTT
TRBV3-1/TRBV3-2	.	TRBJ1-2	.	CASSRAGDDGYTF	TGTGCCAGCAGCCGGGCCGGAGATGATGGCTACACCTTC
TRBV5-6	.	TRBJ1-1	.	CASSLESTEAFF	TGTGCCAGCAGCCTGGAAAGTACTGAAGCTTTCTTT
TRBV28	many	TRBJ1-2	.	CASSFLWAPGVDGYTF	TGTGCCAGCAGTTTCCTATGGGCTCCCGGAGTAGATGGCTACACCTTC
TRBV10-3	.	TRBJ2-2	TRBD1	CAISTGQGDVGELFF	TGTGCCATCAGCACCGGACAGGGGGATGTCGGGGAGCTGTTTTTT
TRBV15	.	TRBJ2-4	TRBD2	CATSRDRGLAPGAKNIQYF	TGTGCCACCAGCAGAGATCGGGGACTAGCCCCTGGTGCCAAAAACATTCAGTACTTC
TRBV5-1	.	TRBJ2-3	TRBD2	CASSRWAGGHPDTQYF	TGCGCCAGCAGCCGGTGGGCGGGGGGGCATCCAGATACGCAGTATTTT